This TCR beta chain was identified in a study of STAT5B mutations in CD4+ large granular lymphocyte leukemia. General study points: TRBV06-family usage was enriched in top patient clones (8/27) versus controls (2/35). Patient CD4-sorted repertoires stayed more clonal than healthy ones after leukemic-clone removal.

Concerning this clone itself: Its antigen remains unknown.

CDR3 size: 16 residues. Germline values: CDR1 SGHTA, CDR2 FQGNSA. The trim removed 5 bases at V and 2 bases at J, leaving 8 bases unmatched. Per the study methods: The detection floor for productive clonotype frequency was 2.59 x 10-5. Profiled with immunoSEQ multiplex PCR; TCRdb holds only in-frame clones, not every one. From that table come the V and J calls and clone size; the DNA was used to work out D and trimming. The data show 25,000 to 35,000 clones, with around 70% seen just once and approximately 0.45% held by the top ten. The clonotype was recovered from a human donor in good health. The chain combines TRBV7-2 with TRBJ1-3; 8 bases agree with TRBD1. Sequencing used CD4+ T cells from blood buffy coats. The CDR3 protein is CASSRARGLPGNTIYF. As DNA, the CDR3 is TGTGCCAGCAGCCGGGCCAGGGGGCTCCCTGGAAACACCATATATTTT.